These 15 T cell receptor beta chains were sequenced from one sample in a study of T cell responses to AZD1222 COVID-19 vaccine. Clones were read by immunoSEQ multiplex PCR, and TCRdb kept only the in-frame ones, dropping some. The repertoire holds 130,000 to 150,000 clones, with about 93% as singletons. The starting material was peripheral blood, obtained on day 0 of AZD1222 vaccination. These receptor sequences come from an adult in good health.

This clone was seen only once. The V call is TRBV18, the J call TRBJ1-6; D remains unclear. V dropped 4 bases and J dropped 0 bases, with 7 bases sitting between them. Germline values: CDR1 KGHSH, CDR2 LQKENI. This CDR3 comprises 15 residues. The chain's CDR3 is CASSQGSSYNSPLHF. The CDR3 DNA sequence: TGTGCCAGCTCACAGGGTAGCTCCTATAATTCACCCCTCCACTTT. Based on the CDR3 plus reference TRBV18 and TRBJ1-6, the full variable domain is NAGVMQNPRHLVRRRGQEARLRCSPMKGHSHVYWYRQLPEEGLKFMVYLQKENIIDESGMPKERFSAEFPKEGPSILRIQQVVRGDSAAYFCASSQGSSYNSPLHFGNGTRLTVT.

V and J are TRBV29-1 and TRBJ2-3, with 8 bases lining up with TRBD1. The CDR3 contains 13 residues. Trimming removed 6 bases from V and 1 base from J; junction bases left unmatched: 3. Germline assignment: CDR1 SQVTM and CDR2 ANQGSEA. The CDR3 protein is CSVDRGGTDTQYF. For the CDR3, the DNA is TGCAGCGTCGACAGGGGTGGCACAGATACGCAGTATTTT.

The V gene is TRBV28, the J gene TRBJ2-2; 8 bases are a match to TRBD1. This CDR3 spans 16 amino acids. Germline V lookup: CDR1 MDHEN, CDR2 SYDVKM. Trimming cost V 4 bases and J 7 bases; bases outside gene matches: 11. Written as DNA, the CDR3 is TGTGCCAGCAGTTCACCGGGACAGGTTTTGGTCGGGGAGCTGTTTTTT. Its translation is CASSSPGQVLVGELFF.

The J gene is TRBJ2-3, the V gene TRBV7-9, with 12 nucleotides matching TRBD2. From germline, CDR1 is SEHNR and CDR2 FQNEAQ (reference sequence). With 6 bases clipped from V and 2 bases from J, the junction kept 12 bases outside the gene matches. The CDR3 spans 18 residues. CDR3 in DNA: TGTGCCAGCAGTCCTTCTAGCGGGGGGGCCCTATACACAGATACGCAGTATTTT. Amino acids: CASSPSSGGALYTDTQYF.

The chain carries TRBV3-1 (or the pseudogene TRBV3-2) and TRBJ2-7, with no clear D. Looked up from germline, CDR1 is LGHDT and CDR2 is YNNKEL (reference sequence). Trimming left V 2 bases short and J 2 bases short, with 7 bases between. The length of the CDR3 is 13 residues. CDR3: CASSQITAYEQYF. Here the CDR3 DNA reads TGTGCCAGCAGCCAAATAACAGCCTACGAGCAGTACTTC.

The genes are TRBV7-9 and TRBJ2-6; 8 positions match TRBD1. CDR1 is SEHNR, CDR2 FQNEAQ, per germline (reference sequence). After removal of 0 bases from V and 2 bases from J, the junction contained 6 bases not matched to a gene. CDR3 size: 18 residues. The CDR3 spells CASSLAAGGMTGANVLTF. CDR3 sequence (DNA): TGTGCCAGCAGCTTAGCGGCAGGGGGCATGACTGGGGCCAACGTCCTGACTTTC.

The chain combines TRBV12-5 with TRBJ2-1; 10 nucleotides align to TRBD2. The CDR3 length is 18 residues. The V gene's germline CDR1 is LGHNT and CDR2 FRNRAP. J gave up 7 bases and V 4 bases, and 16 bases lay outside the gene matches. The CDR3 sequence is CASGSTPHLAGVRNEQFF. The CDR3, as DNA: TGTGCTAGTGGTTCCACACCCCATCTAGCGGGAGTTAGGAATGAGCAGTTCTTC.

The genes are TRBV14 and TRBJ2-7; a possible D gene is TRBD2 (6 bases). Deletions cut 1 base from V and 6 bases from J, with 10 bases between. The CDR3 consists of 13 residues. CDR1 is SGHDN, CDR2 FVKESK, per germline. CDR3 nucleotide sequence: TGTGCCAGCAGCCAAGTGCGGGGCTCCGAGCAGTACTTC. This codes for CASSQVRGSEQYF.

This sequence joins TRBV6-5 and TRBJ2-5; 9 bases agree with TRBD2. The germline CDR1 and CDR2 sequences are MNHEY and SVGAGI. V dropped 11 bases and J dropped 4; count of bases not matched to a gene: 8. The CDR3 totals 13 residues. In DNA form, the CDR3 reads TGTGCCTCTCGGCCGCGGGGGGGAGAGACCCAGTACTTC. As protein: CASRPRGGETQYF.

This sequence joins TRBV25-1 and TRBJ2-2, with no clear D. Trimming removed 6 bases from V and 2 bases from J, with 10 bases in between. The CDR3 spans 14 residues. Germline CDR1 MGHDK, CDR2 SYGVNS. CDR3 bases: TGTGCCAGCAGAGAGTACATCAACACCGGGGAGCTGTTTTTT. Protein: CASREYINTGELFF.

The gene calls are TRBV6-5 and TRBJ1-1; D perhaps matches TRBD1 (5 bases). Germline values: CDR1 MNHEY, CDR2 SVGAGI. V was cut by 8 bases and J by 4 bases, with 14 bases left in between. This CDR3 is 13 amino acids long. In DNA form, the CDR3 reads TGTGCCAGCGGGGGGGGATGGGGCACTGAAGCTTTCTTT. As protein: CASGGGWGTEAFF.

The rearrangement joins TRBV2 to TRBJ1-1, with unresolved D. Germline V gives CDR1 SNHLY, CDR2 FYNNEI. This CDR3 contains 13 residues. Trimming cost V 6 bases and J 0 bases, with 8 bases left between them. The CDR3 region has the DNA TGTGCCAGCAGGTACAGAATGAACACTGAAGCTTTCTTT. It translates to CASRYRMNTEAFF.

This chain joins TRBV5-1 and TRBJ2-5; either TRBD1 or TRBD2 may fit D (6 bases each). The germline V and J ends were trimmed by 2 bases and 1 base, with 15 bases remaining between them. There are 16 residues in the CDR3. From germline, CDR1 is SGHRS and CDR2 YFSETQ. The CDR3 region has the DNA TGCGCCAGCAGCTTTCAGGGGTTGGGGGGCCAAGAGACCCAGTACTTC. Translated, it gives CASSFQGLGGQETQYF.

The rearrangement uses TRBV9 and TRBJ2-3; the D gene could be TRBD1 or TRBD2 (5 bases each). Trimming pared 3 bases from V and 0 bases from J, leaving 14 bases between. CDR1 is SGDLS and CDR2 is YYNGEE in the germline V gene. The CDR3 totals 16 residues. The CDR3 sequence is CASSAWDGTSTDTQYF. The CDR3 DNA follows: TGTGCCAGCAGCGCCTGGGACGGCACTAGCACAGATACGCAGTATTTT.

The chain is built from TRBV5-4 and TRBJ2-2; 8 nucleotides line up with TRBD2. Trimming at V came to 6 bases and at J to 4 bases, leaving 8 bases not matched to a gene. CDR1 is SGHNT and CDR2 is YYREEE in the germline V gene (reference sequence). This CDR3 comprises 15 residues. The CDR3 here is CASTLGTRGTGELFF. CDR3 nucleotides: TGTGCCAGCACCCTGGGGACTAGAGGCACCGGGGAGCTGTTTTTT.